Listed below are T cell receptor beta chains from one sample, sequenced in a study of T cells after posttransplantation cyclophosphamide. The repertoire was sequenced with immunoSEQ multiplex PCR; TCRdb's copy has only in-frame clones and lacks some. Here the sample spans 15,000 to 20,000 clones, around 80% being singletons. Sequencing was performed on PBMCs, taken 430 to 450 days after allogeneic stem cell transplant with calcineurin inhibitor and methotrexate. The receptors derive from a male patient between 25 and 40 years old who received an allogeneic stem cell transplant from an unrelated donor, was CMV-positive, and had acute and chronic GVHD. Some T cells may originate from the graft donor. The CDR3 runs from the conserved cysteine through the conserved F or W. Part of the rows lack a size; the others show once, few, many or a class for expanded clones.

v_call: TRBV27; j_call: TRBJ2-6; clone_size: -; cdr3_aa: CASSPGLVDSGANVLTF
v_call: TRBV7-2; j_call: TRBJ1-1; clone_size: medium-sized; cdr3_aa: CASSFMNTEAFF
v_call: TRBV30; j_call: TRBJ2-4; clone_size: -; cdr3_aa: CAWGPPVLAKNIQYF
v_call: TRBV7-8; j_call: TRBJ1-1; clone_size: -; cdr3_aa: CASSSIRVGHTEAFF
v_call: TRBV4-2; j_call: TRBJ1-2; clone_size: -; cdr3_aa: CASSPLTGGNYGYTF
v_call: TRBV6-1; j_call: TRBJ1-1; clone_size: -; cdr3_aa: CASSDPRQGAGTEAFF
v_call: TRBV11-2; j_call: TRBJ2-3; clone_size: -; cdr3_aa: CASSARREGDTQYF
v_call: TRBV7-9; j_call: TRBJ2-3; clone_size: -; cdr3_aa: CASSYRTSGTSTDTQYF
v_call: TRBV28; j_call: TRBJ2-7; clone_size: -; cdr3_aa: CASSLFLQVRGPLSYEQYF
v_call: TRBV4-3; j_call: TRBJ2-1; clone_size: -; cdr3_aa: CASSQAPDRENEQFF
v_call: TRBV29-1; j_call: TRBJ2-7; clone_size: once; cdr3_aa: CSVGSEDNLYEQYF
v_call: TRBV11-2; j_call: TRBJ2-7; clone_size: -; cdr3_aa: CASSLQSSYEQYF
v_call: TRBV4-3; j_call: TRBJ1-2; clone_size: -; cdr3_aa: CASSRTQTGFNYGYTF
v_call: TRBV15; j_call: TRBJ2-2; clone_size: -; cdr3_aa: CATSRALGLAANTGELFF
v_call: TRBV19; j_call: TRBJ1-6; clone_size: -; cdr3_aa: CASQGTDNSPLHF
v_call: TRBV5-1; j_call: TRBJ2-3; clone_size: -; cdr3_aa: CASSLRGQGADTQYF
v_call: TRBV9; j_call: TRBJ1-1; clone_size: -; cdr3_aa: CASSVVSDSNTEAFF
v_call: TRBV5-6; j_call: TRBJ2-7; clone_size: -; cdr3_aa: CASSLSGYEQYF
v_call: TRBV5-6; j_call: TRBJ1-2; clone_size: -; cdr3_aa: CASSSGTGSNYGYTF
v_call: TRBV6-6; j_call: TRBJ2-6; clone_size: -; cdr3_aa: CACIAASGANVLTF
v_call: TRBV30; j_call: TRBJ2-7; clone_size: -; cdr3_aa: CAWSERAGPSYEQYF
v_call: TRBV7-3; j_call: TRBJ2-1; clone_size: -; cdr3_aa: CASSLEKLAGGGNEQFF
v_call: TRBV25-1; j_call: TRBJ1-1; clone_size: -; cdr3_aa: CASNRGDTEAFF
v_call: TRBV19; j_call: TRBJ1-6; clone_size: -; cdr3_aa: CASSIDPTGSSYNSPLHF
v_call: TRBV7-3; j_call: TRBJ2-6; clone_size: -; cdr3_aa: CASSLTGASSGANVLTF
v_call: TRBV5-1; j_call: TRBJ2-1; clone_size: -; cdr3_aa: CASSLGGTSGGYNEQFF
v_call: TRBV9; j_call: TRBJ2-7; clone_size: -; cdr3_aa: CASSVLQGPPTYEQYF
v_call: TRBV7-2; j_call: TRBJ2-5; clone_size: once; cdr3_aa: CASSLEWQTETQYF
v_call: TRBV9; j_call: TRBJ1-1; clone_size: -; cdr3_aa: CASSDFDRAEAFF
v_call: TRBV7-9; j_call: TRBJ1-1; clone_size: -; cdr3_aa: CASSLGTGLAFF
v_call: TRBV4-1; j_call: TRBJ2-3; clone_size: -; cdr3_aa: CASGQVPGVDTQYF
v_call: TRBV5-1; j_call: TRBJ2-5; clone_size: few; cdr3_aa: CASSVGSGGAQETQYF
v_call: TRBV27; j_call: TRBJ1-2; clone_size: -; cdr3_aa: CASTHRGGDYGYTF
v_call: TRBV5-6; j_call: TRBJ1-1; clone_size: -; cdr3_aa: CASSLTENTEAFF
v_call: TRBV29-1; j_call: TRBJ2-1; clone_size: few; cdr3_aa: CSTRTSGSHEQFF
v_call: TRBV6-5; j_call: TRBJ2-2; clone_size: -; cdr3_aa: CASIPFATGELFF
v_call: TRBV30; j_call: TRBJ2-7; clone_size: -; cdr3_aa: CAWTRDFAAYEQYF
v_call: TRBV7-9; j_call: TRBJ1-1; clone_size: few; cdr3_aa: CASSPSQGTEAFF
v_call: TRBV9; j_call: TRBJ2-7; clone_size: -; cdr3_aa: CASSDGRGYEQYF
v_call: TRBV19; j_call: TRBJ1-5; clone_size: few; cdr3_aa: CASSITGTGGEQPQHF